The next 23 T cell receptor beta chains were all read from a single sample in a study of Ad26.COV2.S vaccination and SARS-CoV-2 variants. The treatment: about 20 received Ad26.COV2.S at low or high dose, single or two shots; five or six received placebo; per-sample allocation not given. Day 63 after the first injection of vaccine or placebo was the sampling time. Using immunoSEQ multiplex PCR, the repertoire was profiled, and TCRdb retains in-frame clones only, with some absent. Among about half a million clones listed, about nine tenths were seen once. Sequencing used peripheral blood, obtained in a trial of Ad26.COV2.S vaccine versus placebo. The origin of the receptors is a person between 18 and 65 years old who received the Ad26.COV2.S COVID-19 vaccine or a placebo.

This sequence joins TRBV28 and TRBJ2-1; possible D gene TRBD1, 6 bases. In germline, CDR1 is MDHEN, CDR2 SYDVKM. Trimming stripped 3 bases from V and 6 bases from J, with 9 bases between. The length of the CDR3 is 13 residues. CDR3 sequence reads: CASSFNRANEQFF. The CDR3 DNA sequence: TGTGCCAGCAGTTTTAACAGGGCCAATGAGCAGTTCTTC. The variable domain in full, with the rest retrieved from reference TRBV28 and TRBJ2-1, is DVKVTQSSRYLVKRTGEKVFLECVQDMDHENMFWYRQDPGLGLRLIYFSYDVKMKEKGDIPEGYSVSREKKERFSLILESASTNQTSMYLCASSFNRANEQFFGPGTRLTVL.

This chain connects TRBV6-1 to TRBJ1-6, with 8 positions matching TRBD1. Unmatched junction bases numbered 4, after V lost 3 bases and J lost 9 bases. Germline assignment: CDR1 MNHNS and CDR2 SASEGT. The CDR3 is made up of 14 amino acids. The CDR3: CASSDHGQGSPLHF. Written as DNA, the CDR3 is TGTGCCAGCAGTGACCACGGACAGGGTTCACCCCTCCACTTT.

This clone was counted a single time. V is TRBV10-2 and J is TRBJ2-2; D remains unclear. CDR3 length: 13 amino acids. Per the germline V gene, CDR1 is WSHSY and CDR2 is SAAADI. V was cut by 2 bases and J by 7 bases, with 8 bases left in between. Here the CDR3 reads CASSEHRSGELFF. The CDR3 DNA follows: TGCGCCAGCAGTGAGCATCGGAGCGGGGAGCTGTTTTTT.

This clone was detected once. The CDR3: CASSVVVGKNTGELFF. CDR3 nucleotides: TGTGCCAGCAGCGTAGTTGTGGGGAAAAACACCGGGGAGCTGTTTTTT. The V gene is TRBV9, the J gene TRBJ2-2; D not resolved. Germline CDR1 reads SGDLS; CDR2 reads YYNGEE. Trimming shortened V by 0 bases and J by 2 bases, and 11 bases separated the two germline ends. This CDR3 is built from 16 residues. The full variable domain, rest sourced from reference TRBV9 and TRBJ2-2, is DSGVTQTPKHLITATGQRVTLRCSPRSGDLSVYWYQQSLDQGLQFLIQYYNGEERAKGNILERFSAQQFPDLHSELNLSSLELGDSALYFCASSVVVGKNTGELFFGEGSRLTVL.

The rearrangement links TRBV19 to TRBJ1-2; unclear D gene. Looked up from germline, CDR1 is LNHDA and CDR2 is SQIVND (reference sequence). V lost 3 bases, J lost 5 bases, and 13 bases lay in between. The CDR3 runs 14 residues. The CDR3 sequence: CASSIGTETYGYTF. The CDR3 DNA is TGTGCCAGTAGTATCGGAACGGAGACTTATGGCTACACCTTC.

This clone was detected only once. This sequence joins TRBV2 and TRBJ2-2; D is unresolved. This CDR3 contains 14 residues. Germline V gene lookup returns CDR1 SNHLY and CDR2 FYNNEI. V lost 6 bases and J lost 5, with 13 bases in between. In DNA form, the CDR3 reads TGTGCCAGCAGCCGGGTCCCCTCTACCGGGGAGCTGTTTTTT. Protein sequence: CASSRVPSTGELFF.

V gene TRBV29-1 combines with J gene TRBJ2-5, with D perhaps matching TRBD1 (5 bases). V was cut by 7 bases and J by 4 bases, with 13 bases left in between. Germline V CDR1 and CDR2: SQVTM, ANQGSEA. The CDR3 covers 12 residues. The CDR3 nucleotides are TGCAGCGGTACAGGCTTGCGAGAGACCCAGTACTTC. Its translation is CSGTGLRETQYF.

The chain is built from TRBV5-1 and TRBJ2-3, with D maybe TRBD2 (5 bases). Between the trimmed V and J ends, which lost 2 bases and 3 bases, there was a span of 10 bases. The CDR3 runs 14 residues. Germline CDR1 reads SGHRS; CDR2 reads YFSETQ. The CDR3 DNA follows: TGCGCCAGCAGCTTTGGGCTAGCTACAGATACGCAGTATTTT. Its protein is CASSFGLATDTQYF.

The chain carries TRBV27 and TRBJ2-1; the D gene could be TRBD1 or TRBD2 (6 bases each). Trimming shortened V by 3 bases and J by 2 bases, and 11 bases separated the two germline ends. Germline V lookup: CDR1 MNHEY, CDR2 SMNVEV (reference sequence). CDR3 length: 15 residues. This CDR3 is CASSLTGAPYNEQFF. As DNA, the CDR3 is TGTGCCAGCAGTTTGACGGGGGCCCCCTACAATGAGCAGTTCTTC.

This clone was seen a few times. J is TRBJ2-5 and V is TRBV4-1, with 7 bases fitting TRBD2. J gave up 7 bases and V 0 bases, and 17 bases lay outside the gene matches. This CDR3 comprises 18 residues. The V gene's germline CDR1 is MGHRA and CDR2 YSYEKL. The CDR3 bases are TGCGCCAGCAGCCAAGAAGCAGGGTGGCGGGAGAGCCGGGGGACCCAGTACTTC. Translation gives CASSQEAGWRESRGTQYF.

The chain combines TRBV7-6 with TRBJ2-5; 8 nucleotides agree with TRBD1. J gave up 5 bases and V 5 bases, and 22 bases lay outside the gene matches. The CDR3 is made up of 19 amino acids. CDR1 is SGHVS, CDR2 FNYEAQ, per germline. The CDR3 DNA is TGTGCCAGCAGCCCACTACATATAGGCCGACAGGGGTTCGGGGAGACCCAGTACTTC. It encodes CASSPLHIGRQGFGETQYF.

The V and J genes are TRBV6-5 and TRBJ1-2; unclear D gene. The CDR3 has 14 amino acids. V was trimmed by 0 bases and J by 2 bases, leaving 7 bases between them. Germline-derived CDR1 and CDR2 are MNHEY and SVGAGI. In nucleotides, the CDR3 is TGTGCCAGCAGTTACTCGTCGGGAAACTATGGCTACACCTTC. It encodes CASSYSSGNYGYTF.

The sample holds one count of this clone. This chain connects TRBV28 to TRBJ2-7, with D hard to call. Trimming shortened V by 7 bases and J by 3 bases, and 10 bases separated the two germline ends. Germline loops: CDR1 MDHEN, CDR2 SYDVKM. The CDR3 spans 12 residues. In nucleotides, the CDR3 is TGTGCCAGCACTCTCGATGGCTACGAGCAGTACTTC. This codes for CASTLDGYEQYF.

V usage is TRBV2 and J usage is TRBJ2-3, with 7 bases matching TRBD2. V lost 7 bases, J lost 0 bases, and 4 bases stayed unmatched. The CDR3 runs 14 residues. Germline CDR1 and CDR2: SNHLY and FYNNEI. CDR3: CASTSGISTDTQYF. The CDR3 bases are TGTGCCAGCACCAGCGGGATTAGCACAGATACGCAGTATTTT.

The chain joins TRBV4-1 to TRBJ2-4, with 11 bases identical to TRBD1. The CDR3 is made up of 19 amino acids. With V trimmed by 0 bases and J by 0 bases, 7 bases remained unmatched. Germline CDR1 and CDR2: MGHRA and YSYEKL. CDR3: CASSQEPGQGAEAKNIQYF. In nucleotides, the CDR3 is TGCGCCAGCAGCCAAGAACCCGGACAGGGGGCTGAAGCCAAAAACATTCAGTACTTC.

This chain joins TRBV3-1 (or the pseudogene TRBV3-2) and TRBJ2-6; no definite D call. From germline, CDR1 is LGHDT and CDR2 YNNKEL (reference sequence). This CDR3 region has 17 residues. The V end lost 0 bases, the J end lost 2 bases, and 11 bases lay between the germline ends. The CDR3 nucleotides are TGTGCCAGCAGCCAAGAGTTGGTCAGGACTGGGGCCAACGTCCTGACTTTC. The encoded protein is CASSQELVRTGANVLTF.

J is TRBJ2-7 and V is TRBV5-1, with D possibly matching TRBD1 (5 bases). The CDR3 sequence is 13 residues long. Trimming stripped 0 bases from V and 3 bases from J, with 7 bases between. Germline CDR1 is SGHRS and CDR2 is YFSETQ. The chain's CDR3 is CASSLVQGYEQYF. DNA of the CDR3: TGCGCCAGCAGCTTGGTTCAGGGCTACGAGCAGTACTTC.

The gene calls are TRBV2 and TRBJ2-1; no clear D gene. The germline V gene encodes CDR1 SNHLY and CDR2 FYNNEI. There are 13 residues in the CDR3. Trimming removed 4 bases from V and 10 bases from J, with 14 bases in between. CDR3 amino acids: CASSVETGQEQFF. The CDR3 bases are TGTGCCAGCAGTGTCGAGACCGGGCAGGAGCAGTTCTTC.

This chain uses TRBV6-6 with TRBJ2-1, with D hard to call. V was trimmed by 6 bases and J by 2 bases, leaving 11 bases between them. The CDR3 runs to 14 residues. Germline CDR1 and CDR2: MNHNY and SVGAGI (reference sequence). The CDR3 region is CASSLMATYNEQFF. The CDR3 nucleotides are TGTGCCAGCAGCTTAATGGCCACCTACAATGAGCAGTTCTTC.

This chain links TRBV3-1 (or the pseudogene TRBV3-2) with TRBJ2-7, with a tentative D call TRBD1 (6 bases). The CDR3 length is 14 residues. Germline CDR1 and CDR2: LGHDT and YNNKEL (reference sequence). Trimming pared 4 bases from V and 2 bases from J, leaving 12 bases between. As DNA, the CDR3 is TGTGCCAGCAGCCCTTACACAGGGACCTACGAGCAGTACTTC. This gives the protein CASSPYTGTYEQYF.

The V gene is TRBV7-8, the J gene TRBJ2-1; D is uncertain. V was pared by 5 bases and J by 12 bases, with 11 bases between. The CDR3 has 11 residues. Germline V gene lookup returns CDR1 SGHVS and CDR2 FQNEAQ. The CDR3 DNA reads TGTGCCAGCAGCCTTAATCTCGTGCAGTTCTTC. This translates into CASSLNLVQFF.

The V call is TRBV12-3 or TRBV12-4, the J call TRBJ2-7; the D is unclear. V shed 4 bases and J shed 6 bases, with 13 bases lying between them. The CDR3 length is 13 residues. CDR3 region: CASSSSPGLEQYF. The CDR3 DNA reads TGTGCCAGCAGTTCTTCCCCCGGGCTCGAGCAGTACTTC.

The rearrangement links TRBV4-3 to TRBJ1-2, with a possible D match to TRBD1 (5 bases). The CDR3 length is 18 residues. The germline CDR1 and CDR2 sequences are LGHNA and YSLEER. The germline V and J ends were trimmed by 0 bases and 0 bases, with 17 bases remaining between them. The CDR3 is CASSQERGWEPTNYGYTF. The DNA of the CDR3 is TGCGCCAGCAGCCAAGAGAGGGGATGGGAACCTACTAACTATGGCTACACCTTC.